The 2 T cell receptor beta chains listed next were all sequenced from one sample in a study of identical twins. TCRdb redid the calling of the 5' RACE reads with MiXCR, one entry per CDR3 protein. The data contain hundreds of thousands of distinct CDR3 sequences, about 9.4% of them singletons. These data were also reused for a study on yellow fever vaccine responses in identical twins.

The source material was PBMCs. These receptor sequences come from a woman under 30 in good health.

This clonotype came up many times. The chain has TRBV12-3 or TRBV12-4 and TRBJ2-2; 8 positions match TRBD2. V was pared by 7 bases and J by 4 bases, with 8 bases of the junction left unmatched. This CDR3 comprises 15 residues. The CDR3 nucleotides read TGTGCCAGCAAAACCTTAGCGGGAATCACCGGGGAGCTGTTTTTT. Its protein product is CASKTLAGITGELFF.

The genes are TRBV7-2 and TRBJ2-1, with D tentatively TRBD2 (6 bases). The CDR3 is 17 residues long. Germline V lookup: CDR1 SGHTA, CDR2 FQGNSA. Trimming removed 3 bases from V and 2 bases from J, with 17 bases in between. In DNA form, the CDR3 reads TGTGCCAGCAGCTTCGCAACCGGAGTAGCGGCCTACAATGAGCAGTTCTTC. The encoded protein is CASSFATGVAAYNEQFF.